This T cell receptor beta chain was profiled in a study of blood T cell repertoires in COVID-19. Study information: From the United States, Italy and Spain came samples of acute and convalescent COVID-19. PBMCs, B-cell-depleted T cells, or T cells were the source of the cDNA or gDNA that made up the material.

Source study methods: Reference gene primer amplification gave nucleated cell count estimates. The table came from immunoSEQ multiplex PCR; TCRdb's copy has only in-frame clones and leaves some out. The V and J calls and the clone size are those of that table, but D and trimming were determined from the DNA. Found here are approximately 250,000 clones, roughly 86% of them singletons; the top ten hold about 8.8%. CDR1 is SGHNT and CDR2 is YENEEA in the germline V gene. V was clipped by 4 bases and J by 0 bases, with 12 bases between them. CDR3 length: 15 amino acids. Sequencing input: peripheral blood. The clonotype was recovered from a man aged 35 to 55 with active or convalescent COVID-19. The rearrangement uses TRBV11-3 and TRBJ1-1; TRBD1 is a possible D gene (5 bases). The CDR3 here is CASSSLMTVNTEAFF. In nucleotides, the CDR3 is TGTGCCAGCAGCTCTCTTATGACAGTGAACACTGAAGCTTTCTTT. The variable domain in full, with the rest retrieved from reference TRBV11-3 and TRBJ1-1, is EAGVVQSPRYKIIEKKQPVAFWCNPISGHNTLYWYLQNLGQGPELLIRYENEEAVDDSQLPKDRFSAERLKGVDSTLKIQPAELGDSAVYLCASSSLMTVNTEAFFGQGTRLTVV.